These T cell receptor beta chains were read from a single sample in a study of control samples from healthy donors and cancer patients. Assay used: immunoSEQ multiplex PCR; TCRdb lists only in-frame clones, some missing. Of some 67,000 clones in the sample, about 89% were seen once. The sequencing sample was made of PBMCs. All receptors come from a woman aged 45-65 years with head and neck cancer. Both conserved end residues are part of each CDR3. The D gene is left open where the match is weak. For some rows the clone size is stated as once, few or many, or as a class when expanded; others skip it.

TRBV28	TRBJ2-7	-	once	TGTGCCAGCAGTTTCCCAGGGGGGAGGGGACACGAGCAGTACTTC	CASSFPGGRGHEQYF
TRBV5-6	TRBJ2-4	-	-	TGTGCCAGCAGCCCGCGTAGGGTCGTGGCCAAAAACATTCAGTACTTC	CASSPRRVVAKNIQYF
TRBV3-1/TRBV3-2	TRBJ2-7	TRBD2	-	TGTGCCAGCAGCCACTCCGGGACTAGCGGTTACGAGCAGTACTTC	CASSHSGTSGYEQYF
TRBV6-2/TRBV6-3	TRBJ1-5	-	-	TGTGCCAGCAGTCGCAGGCCGGGGGATCAGCCCCAGCATTTT	CASSRRPGDQPQHF
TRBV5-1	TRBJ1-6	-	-	TGCGCCAGCAGATTGGGAGGGGCACCGGATAATTCACCCCTCCACTTT	CASRLGGAPDNSPLHF
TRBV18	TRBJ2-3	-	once	TGTGCCAGCTCACCACCCGCCAGGGAGGATACGCAGTATTTT	CASSPPAREDTQYF
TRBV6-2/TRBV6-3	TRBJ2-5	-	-	TGTGCCAGCAGTCGATTTGGACAGACCCAAGAGACCCAGTACTTC	CASSRFGQTQETQYF
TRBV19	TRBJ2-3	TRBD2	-	TGTGCCAGTAGTATATCTAGCGGGGGCACAGATACGCAGTATTTT	CASSISSGGTDTQYF
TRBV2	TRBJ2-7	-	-	TGTGCCAACCGGAGGGAGTACGAGCAGTACTTC	CANRREYEQYF
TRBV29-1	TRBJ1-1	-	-	TGCAGCGTTGGGCGTTCCGAACGATTGAACACTGAAGCTTTCTTT	CSVGRSERLNTEAFF
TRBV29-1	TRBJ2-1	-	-	TGCAGCGTTGACGGTGGGGGGGGCGTCAACAATGAGCAGTTCTTC	CSVDGGGGVNNEQFF
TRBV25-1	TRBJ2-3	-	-	TGTGCCAGCAGTGATTCCTCGGGGGGCCTGAGCACAGATACGCAGTATTTT	CASSDSSGGLSTDTQYF
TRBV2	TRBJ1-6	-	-	TGTGCCAGCAGTCAAGACGGCCTTCAATCACCCCTCCACTTT	CASSQDGLQSPLHF
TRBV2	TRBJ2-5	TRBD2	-	TGTGCCAGCAGTGAAGGACTAGCGGGAGAGACCCAGTACTTC	CASSEGLAGETQYF
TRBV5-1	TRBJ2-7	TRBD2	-	TGCGCCAGCAGCTTGTGGACTAGTGTAATCAATAACTACGAGCAGTACTTC	CASSLWTSVINNYEQYF
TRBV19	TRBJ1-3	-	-	TGTGCCAGTAGTATTTCTTCGCAGACTCCTGGAAACACCATATATTTT	CASSISSQTPGNTIYF
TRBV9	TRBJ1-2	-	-	TGTGCCAGCAGCGTATTACCCGGTGCAGGGGATACAGGGAATGGCTACACCTTC	CASSVLPGAGDTGNGYTF
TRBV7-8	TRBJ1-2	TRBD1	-	TGTGCCAGCAGCTTAAGACAGGGGGCGAAGGGCTACACCTTC	CASSLRQGAKGYTF
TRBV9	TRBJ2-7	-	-	TGTGCCAGCAGCGAGAGGGTTGCGGGGGAGCAGTACTTC	CASSERVAGEQYF
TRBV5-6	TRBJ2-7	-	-	TGTGCCAGCAGCCGCGCGACAGACACCTACGAGCAGTACTTC	CASSRATDTYEQYF
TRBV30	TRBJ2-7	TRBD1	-	TGTGCCTGGAGCGGGACAGGGACCTTCTACGAGCAGTACTTC	CAWSGTGTFYEQYF
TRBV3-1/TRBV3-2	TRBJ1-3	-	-	TGTGCCAGCTCTAGCTACCAAGGGCACACCATATATTTT	CASSSYQGHTIYF
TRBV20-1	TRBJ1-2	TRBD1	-	TGCAGTGCTAGTAGGGACAGTTACGGCTACACCTTC	CSASRDSYGYTF
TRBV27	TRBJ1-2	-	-	TGTGCCAGCAGCTCGTACCAGGGAGTGGGGGGAAATGGCTACACCTTC	CASSSYQGVGGNGYTF
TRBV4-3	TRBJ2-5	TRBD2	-	TGCGCCAGCAGCCAAGGGACTAGCGGGGGCCAAGAGACCCAGTACTTC	CASSQGTSGGQETQYF
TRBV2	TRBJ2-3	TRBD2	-	TGTGCCAGCAGCCCCTCTAGCGGGTATAGCACAGATACGCAGTATTTT	CASSPSSGYSTDTQYF
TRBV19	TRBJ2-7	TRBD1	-	TGTGCCAGTAGCCCACAGGGGAGCTCCTACGAGCAGTACTTC	CASSPQGSSYEQYF
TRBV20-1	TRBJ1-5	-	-	TGCAGTGCTAGTCGCGGAAATCAGCCCCAGCATTTT	CSASRGNQPQHF
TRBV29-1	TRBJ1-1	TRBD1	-	TGCAGCGTTGGGAACCCAGCGGGGACAGGGGCCTTTGAGGCTTTCTTT	CSVGNPAGTGAFEAFF
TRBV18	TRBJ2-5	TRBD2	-	TGTGCCAGCCAAAGGACTAGCGGGGAGACCCAGTACTTC	CASQRTSGETQYF
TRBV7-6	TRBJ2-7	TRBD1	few	TGTGCCAGCAGCTCTGGACAGGGAGCCTTCTACGAGCAGTACTTC	CASSSGQGAFYEQYF
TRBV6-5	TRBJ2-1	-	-	TGTGCCACCGGCACGGGGTTCTCCTACAATGAGCAGTTCTTC	CATGTGFSYNEQFF
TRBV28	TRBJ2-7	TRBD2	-	TGTGCCAGCAGTACGTATGCGGGGACTAGTGGCGCCTACGAGCAGTACTTC	CASSTYAGTSGAYEQYF
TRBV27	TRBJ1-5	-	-	TGTGCCAGCAGTCCCACTGGGACACCAGATAGCAATCAGCCCCAGCATTTT	CASSPTGTPDSNQPQHF
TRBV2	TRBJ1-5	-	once	TGTGCCAGCAGTGAGAGTAGAAGGGGCAATCAGCCCCAGCATTTT	CASSESRRGNQPQHF
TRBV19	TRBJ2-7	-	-	TGTGCCAGTAGAGGGCAGGGATTCTACGAGCAGTACTTC	CASRGQGFYEQYF
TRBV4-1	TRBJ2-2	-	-	TGCGCCAGCAGCCCAAGAGAGTCGGCGAACACCGGGGAGCTGTTTTTT	CASSPRESANTGELFF
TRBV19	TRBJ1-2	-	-	TGTGCCAGTAGTATACTGAGTTACCCTAACTATGGCTACACCTTC	CASSILSYPNYGYTF
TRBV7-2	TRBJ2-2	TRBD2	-	TGTGCCAGCAGCCAAAACGGGGGGACCGGGGAGCTGTTTTTT	CASSQNGGTGELFF
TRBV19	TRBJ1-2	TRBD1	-	TGTGCCAGTAGTAAAGGACAGGGCACCGGCTACACCTTC	CASSKGQGTGYTF
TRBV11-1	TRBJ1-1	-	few	TGTGCCAGCAGCGTCGACGGTATGGACACTGAAGCTTTCTTT	CASSVDGMDTEAFF